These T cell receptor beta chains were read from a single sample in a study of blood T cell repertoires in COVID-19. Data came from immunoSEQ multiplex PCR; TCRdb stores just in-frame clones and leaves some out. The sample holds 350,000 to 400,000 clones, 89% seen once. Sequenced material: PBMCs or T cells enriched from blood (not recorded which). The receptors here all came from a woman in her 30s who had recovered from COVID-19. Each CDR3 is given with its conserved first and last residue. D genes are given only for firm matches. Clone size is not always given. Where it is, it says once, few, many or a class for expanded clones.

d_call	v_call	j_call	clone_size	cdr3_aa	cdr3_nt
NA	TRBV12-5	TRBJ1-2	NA	CASGLASTGRDGYTF	TGTGCTAGTGGTTTGGCCTCTACAGGGAGGGATGGCTACACCTTC
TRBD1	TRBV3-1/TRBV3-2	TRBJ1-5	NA	CASSQQGANNQPQHF	TGTGCCAGCAGCCAACAGGGGGCAAACAATCAGCCCCAGCATTTT
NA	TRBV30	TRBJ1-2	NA	CAWSVQGLLFGYTF	TGTGCCTGGAGTGTTCAGGGTCTCCTATTTGGCTACACCTTC
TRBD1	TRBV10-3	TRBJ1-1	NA	CAISDRDRANTEAFF	TGTGCCATCAGTGACCGGGACAGAGCTAACACTGAAGCTTTCTTT
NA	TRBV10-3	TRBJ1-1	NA	CAIRGTTEAFF	TGTGCCATTCGAGGGACTACTGAAGCTTTCTTT
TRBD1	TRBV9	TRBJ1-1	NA	CASDRTGEYTEAFF	TGTGCCAGCGATCGGACAGGGGAATACACTGAAGCTTTCTTT
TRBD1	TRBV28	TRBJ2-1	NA	CAGRRQGGGNEQFF	TGTGCCGGCCGAAGACAGGGTGGGGGCAATGAGCAGTTCTTC
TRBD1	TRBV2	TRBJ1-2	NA	CASSFDRGLGYTF	TGTGCCAGCAGCTTCGACAGGGGGCTTGGCTACACCTTC
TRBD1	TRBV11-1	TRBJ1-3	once	CASSSPGQLRNTIYF	TGTGCCAGCAGCTCGCCGGGACAGCTAAGAAACACCATATATTTT
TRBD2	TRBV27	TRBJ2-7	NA	CASSLGLAGPYEQYF	TGTGCCAGCAGTTTGGGGTTAGCGGGACCCTACGAGCAGTACTTC
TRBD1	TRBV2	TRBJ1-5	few	CASSGDRASQPQHF	TGTGCCAGCAGTGGTGACAGGGCATCGCAGCCCCAGCATTTT
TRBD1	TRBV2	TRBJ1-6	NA	CASSVIGQGNSPLHF	TGTGCCAGCAGTGTGATCGGACAGGGGAATTCACCCCTCCACTTT
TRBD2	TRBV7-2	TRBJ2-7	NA	CASSFRRGGTYEQYF	TGTGCCAGCAGCTTTCGACGGGGGGGCACCTACGAGCAGTACTTC
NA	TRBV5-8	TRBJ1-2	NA	CASSPARGYTF	TGTGCCAGCAGCCCCGCGCGTGGCTACACCTTC
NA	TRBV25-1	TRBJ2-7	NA	CASSWQGREQYF	TGTGCCAGCAGTTGGCAGGGTCGAGAGCAGTACTTC
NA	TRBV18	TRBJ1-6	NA	CASSPTVAGKNSPLHF	TGTGCCAGCTCACCGACCGTGGCAGGGAAAAATTCACCCCTCCACTTT
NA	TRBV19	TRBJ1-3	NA	CASSVQRVGNTIYF	TGTGCCAGTAGCGTACAGAGAGTTGGAAACACCATATATTTT
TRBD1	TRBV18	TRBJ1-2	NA	CASSPNRDRNYGYTF	TGTGCCAGCTCTCCAAACCGGGACAGAAACTATGGCTACACCTTC
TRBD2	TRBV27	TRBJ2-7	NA	CASSLLGGGTYEQYF	TGTGCCAGCAGTTTACTCGGGGGGGGGACCTACGAGCAGTACTTC
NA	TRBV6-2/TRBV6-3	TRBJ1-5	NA	CASSYNNQPQHF	TGTGCCAGCAGTTATAACAATCAGCCCCAGCATTTT
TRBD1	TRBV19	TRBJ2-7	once	CASRPGTGNYEQYF	TGTGCCAGTAGGCCCGGGACAGGGAACTACGAGCAGTACTTC
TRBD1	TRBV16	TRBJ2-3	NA	CASSSGTGGTDTQYF	TGTGCCAGCAGCTCCGGGACAGGGGGCACAGATACGCAGTATTTT
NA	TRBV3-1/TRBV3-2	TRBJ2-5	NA	CASSQERGAWETQYF	TGTGCCAGCAGCCAAGAACGGGGGGCATGGGAGACCCAGTACTTC
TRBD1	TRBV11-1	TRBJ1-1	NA	CASSDRAWGTEAFF	TGTGCCAGCAGTGACAGGGCATGGGGCACTGAAGCTTTCTTT
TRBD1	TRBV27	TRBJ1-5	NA	CASSLRGLGDQPQHF	TGTGCCAGCAGTTTAAGGGGGCTCGGTGATCAGCCCCAGCATTTT
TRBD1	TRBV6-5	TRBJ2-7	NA	CASSLTQGGFEQYF	TGTGCCAGCAGTCTGACACAGGGGGGATTCGAGCAGTACTTC
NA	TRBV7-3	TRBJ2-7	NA	CASSLNPSASSYEQYF	TGTGCCAGCAGCTTAAATCCTAGCGCCAGCTCCTACGAGCAGTACTTC
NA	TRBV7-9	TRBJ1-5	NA	CASSSGLRGNQPQHF	TGTGCCAGCAGCTCGGGACTTCGGGGCAATCAGCCCCAGCATTTT